This T cell receptor beta chain was retrieved from a study of ipilimumab plus nivolumab after autologous stem cell transplantation. The repertoire was sequenced with immunoSEQ multiplex PCR; TCRdb's copy has only in-frame clones and lacks some. The sample lists around 21,000 clones, 81% occurring once. Patients got ipilimumab 1 mg/kg beginning 14 to 28 days post-transplant. The CDR3 totals 14 residues. Germline V gene lookup returns CDR1 MNHNY and CDR2 SVGAGI (reference sequence). V was clipped by 3 bases and J by 4 bases, with 12 bases between them. Sequenced here: PBMCs, sampled in a trial of ipilimumab plus nivolumab as post-transplant consolidation. The V call is TRBV6-6, the J call TRBJ1-2, with D possibly matching TRBD1 (6 bases). The origin of this receptor is a male donor with diffuse large B-cell lymphoma. This chain's CDR3 is CASSYKGGVYGYTF. CDR3 DNA: TGTGCCAGCAGTTATAAGGGGGGCGTCTATGGCTACACCTTC.